This T cell receptor beta chain was obtained from a study of T cell responses to AZD1222 COVID-19 vaccine. Sequencing was performed with immunoSEQ multiplex PCR; in TCRdb, only in-frame clones are kept and a portion is missing. Counted here are 100,000 to 130,000 clones, 89% occurring once; the ten biggest clones make up approximately 3.1%. The receptor comes from an adult in good health. The material was peripheral blood, obtained on day 0 of MenACWY control vaccination.

CDR3 sequence reads: CASSIGNLYGYTF. CDR3 in DNA: TGTGCCAGCAGTATCGGGAACCTCTATGGCTACACCTTC. V usage is TRBV6-5 and J usage is TRBJ1-2; D ambiguous. This CDR3 comprises 13 residues. CDR1 and CDR2 from the germline V gene are MNHEY and SVGAGI. V lost 5 bases and J lost 4, with 11 bases in between.